The next 32 T cell receptor beta chains were all read from a single sample in a study of blood T cells in healthy people across ages. A second roughly 6 to 11 cycle PCR used barcoded and J-beta primers. MiXCR was run by TCRdb on the 5' RACE reads, yielding one entry per CDR3 protein. The sample holds around 700,000 distinct CDR3 sequences, just under 25% seen once. These data are also associated with another study on T cells of mothers and their children.

Sequencing was performed on blood. Receptor source: a boy under 18 in good health.

A word on this clonotype: Since the CDR3 does not end with the conserved phenylalanine or tryptophan, this likely comes from a read error. The rearrangement joins TRBV12-3 or TRBV12-4 to TRBJ2-3; 8 bases are shared with TRBD1. CDR3 length: 14 amino acids. V gave up 9 bases and J gave up 0 bases; unmatched junction bases: 5. For the CDR3, the DNA is TGTGCCAGTCATCGGACAGGGAGCACAGATACGCAGTATTCT. It is translated as CASHRTGSTDTQYS.

This clonotype was detected a few times. The chain has TRBV6-1 and TRBJ2-5; tentatively, D is TRBD2 (6 bases). Trimming took 2 bases from V and 5 from J, leaving 9 bases between them. CDR3 size: 13 residues. CDR1 MNHNS and CDR2 SASEGT come from the germline V gene. The CDR3 nucleotides read TGTGCCAGCAGTGAATGGAGGGTGGAGACCCAGTACTTC. Translation gives CASSEWRVETQYF.

The V gene is TRBV29-1, the J gene TRBJ2-2, with 8 bases matching TRBD1. The ends lost 6 bases at V and 1 base at J; junction bases unmatched: 4. This CDR3 contains 14 residues. Germline V gene sequence: CDR1 SQVTM, CDR2 ANQGSEA. The DNA for the CDR3 is TGCAGCGTGGAACAGGGGGGGAACACCGGGGAGCTGTTTTTT. This translates into CSVEQGGNTGELFF.

CDR3 sequence reads: CASSQVRDKVFF. The CDR3, as DNA: TGTGCCAGCAGCCAAGTACGGGACAAGGTGTTCTTC. The V call is TRBV14, the J call TRBJ2-1, with D possibly matching TRBD1 (6 bases). V was trimmed by 1 base and J by 15 bases, leaving 13 bases between them. This CDR3 spans 12 amino acids. Germline CDR1 SGHDN, CDR2 FVKESK.

This clonotype has a handful of counts. This sequence joins TRBV4-1 and TRBJ1-2; D unclear. The germline gives CDR1 MGHRA, CDR2 YSYEKL. This CDR3 has 15 amino acids. V was pared by 1 base and J by 4 bases, with 13 bases between. The CDR3 sequence: CASSQGVWAPYGYTF. The CDR3 bases are TGCGCCAGCAGCCAAGGCGTCTGGGCCCCCTATGGCTACACCTTC.

At least ten counts were recorded for this clonotype. V usage is TRBV11-2 and J usage is TRBJ2-3; D ambiguous. The CDR3 totals 13 residues. Germline loops: CDR1 SGHAT, CDR2 FQNNGV. With 3 bases removed from V and 2 bases from J, the gap between germline ends came to 6 bases. CDR3 protein: CASSLGPTDTQYF. For the CDR3, the DNA is TGTGCCAGCAGCTTGGGTCCCACAGATACGCAGTATTTT.

The chain combines TRBV12-3 or TRBV12-4 with TRBJ2-3; tentatively, D is TRBD2 (5 bases). There are 13 residues in the CDR3. V lost 6 bases and J 5 bases, leaving 12 bases between the germline ends. The CDR3 DNA follows: TGTGCCAGCAGATTGAGGGCGGAAGATACGCAGTATTTT. It codes for CASRLRAEDTQYF.

The chain combines TRBV11-2 with TRBJ2-1; 12 bases map to TRBD2. V was pared by 7 bases and J by 6 bases, with 7 bases of the junction left unmatched. The CDR3 runs 15 residues. The germline gives CDR1 SGHAT, CDR2 FQNNGV. Written as DNA, the CDR3 is TGTGCCAGCACCGCCAGGACTAGCGGGGTCAATGAGCAGTTCTTC. Residues: CASTARTSGVNEQFF. The full variable domain, in which reference TRBV11-2 and TRBJ2-1 provide the parts outside the CDR3, is EAGVAQSPRYKIIEKRQSVAFWCNPISGHATLYWYQQILGQGPKLLIQFQNNGVVDDSQLPKDRFSAERLKGVDSTLKIQPAKLEDSAVYLCASTARTSGVNEQFFGPGTRLTVL.

The CDR3 DNA follows: TGTGCCAGCAGCGTAAGCCCCGGGTCCAAAAACATTCAGTACTTC. Its protein product is CASSVSPGSKNIQYF. The chain links TRBV9 to TRBJ2-4; no clear D gene. Trimming removed 1 base from V and 2 bases from J, with 10 bases in between. Germline lookup yields CDR1 SGDLS and CDR2 YYNGEE. CDR3 length: 15 residues.

The chain joins TRBV9 to TRBJ1-2; TRBD1 matches 7 bases. Trimming removed 0 bases from V and 8 bases from J; junction bases left unmatched: 10. Germline V CDR1 and CDR2: SGDLS, YYNGEE. The CDR3 contains 15 residues. Here the CDR3 reads CASSVGRGDSRGYTF. The DNA of the CDR3 is TGTGCCAGCAGCGTAGGTAGGGGGGACAGTCGGGGCTACACCTTC.

The chain uses TRBV7-9 and TRBJ2-7; D is tentatively TRBD1 or TRBD2 (5 bases each). The CDR3 extends over 19 amino acids. Germline assignment: CDR1 SEHNR and CDR2 FQNEAQ (reference sequence). Trimming pared 2 bases from V and 5 bases from J, leaving 28 bases between. The CDR3 coding sequence is TGTGCCAGCAGCTTATTAGGGACGGCGCAAGGGTATAGGATCCACGAGCAGTACTTC. It specifies CASSLLGTAQGYRIHEQYF.

The CDR3 loop reads CASSQNSGQGNQPQHF. CDR3 nucleotides: TGTGCCAGCAGCCAAAACTCGGGACAGGGCAATCAGCCCCAGCATTTT. This chain uses TRBV3-1 with TRBJ1-5, with 8 bases fitting TRBD1. Germline loops: CDR1 LGHDT, CDR2 YNNKEL (reference sequence). After removal of 2 bases from V and 2 bases from J, the junction contained 5 bases not matched to a gene. The CDR3 consists of 16 residues. The variable domain in full, with the rest retrieved from reference TRBV3-1 and TRBJ1-5, is DTAVSQTPKYLVTQMGNDKSIKCEQNLGHDTMYWYKQDSKKFLKIMFSYNNKELIINETVPNRFSPKSPDKAHLNLHINSLELGDSAVYFCASSQNSGQGNQPQHFGDGTRLSIL.

The chain employs TRBV4-2 and TRBJ2-5; 8 bases line up with TRBD2. The J call is in doubt because the DNA end fits TRBJ2-7 better. CDR1 and CDR2 (germline): LGHNA, YNFKEQ. This CDR3 has 18 residues. CDR3 in amino acids: CASSQGSSLAGGTYEQYF. The CDR3 DNA reads TGTGCCAGCAGCCAGGGCAGTTCCCTGGCGGGAGGAACCTACGAGCAGTACTTC.

J is TRBJ1-6 and V is TRBV5-1; no clear D. The CDR3 contains 15 residues. Germline assignment: CDR1 SGHRS and CDR2 YFSETQ. V was pared by 4 bases and J by 9 bases, with 17 bases between. CDR3 residues: CASSRTQGSGSPLHF. The CDR3 DNA follows: TGCGCCAGCAGCCGGACCCAAGGCTCAGGTTCACCCCTCCACTTT.

A remark on this clonotype: One end of the junction varies from germline; a read error may be responsible. This chain links TRBV4-1 with TRBJ2-7; tentative D call: TRBD1 (6 bases). Germline V gene data show CDR1 as MGHRA and CDR2 as YSYEKL. The CDR3 consists of 14 residues. The CDR3 DNA reads as TGCGCCAGCAGCCAAGGGTTTGAATCAGGACAGCAGGACTTC. Protein: CASSQGFESGQQDF.

Only a few counts were recorded for this clonotype. This sequence joins TRBV27 and TRBJ1-6, with TRBD1 matching 7 bases. Trimming cost V 4 bases and J 14 bases; bases outside gene matches: 11. The CDR3 covers 14 residues. Per the germline V gene, CDR1 is MNHEY and CDR2 is SMNVEV (reference sequence). CDR3 coding DNA: TGTGCCAGCAGTTCCGACAGGGTGGCGAGGGCCCTCCACTTT. This encodes CASSSDRVARALHF.

This clonotype has ten or more counts. The V and J genes are TRBV7-2 and TRBJ2-1, with 8 bases that match TRBD2. The CDR3 is made up of 14 amino acids. V lost 0 bases, J lost 6 bases, and 1 base stayed unmatched. Per the germline V gene, CDR1 is SGHTA and CDR2 is FQGNSA. The CDR3 loop is CASSLARGANEQFF. CDR3 DNA sequence: TGTGCCAGCAGCTTAGCGCGGGGGGCCAATGAGCAGTTCTTC.

This clonotype has only one observation. The chain carries TRBV29-1 and TRBJ2-1; 8 bases match TRBD2. The V gene's germline CDR1 is SQVTM and CDR2 ANQGSEA. V shed 7 bases and J 4 bases; nucleotides not matched to a gene: 6. CDR3 length: 13 residues. CDR3 region: CSDTSGYYNEQFF. Here the CDR3 DNA reads TGCAGCGACACTAGCGGCTATTACAATGAGCAGTTCTTC.

In this sample, this clonotype turned up a few times. V gene TRBV28 combines with J gene TRBJ2-5, with 7 bases that match TRBD1. The end of the DNA fits TRBJ2-7 better, so the J call may be wrong. Germline lookup yields CDR1 MDHEN and CDR2 SYDVKM. This CDR3 is 14 amino acids long. The CDR3 reads CASSLLDRPYEQYF. The CDR3 bases are TGTGCCAGCAGTTTATTGGACAGGCCCTACGAGCAGTACTTC.

This clonotype has just a few counts. J is TRBJ2-4 and V is TRBV28; TRBD2 matches at 7 bases. The V and J ends lost 2 bases and 2 bases, in that order; junction bases with no gene match: 9. The germline V gene has CDR1 MDHEN and CDR2 SYDVKM. The CDR3 runs 17 residues. The CDR3 DNA follows: TGTGCCAGCAGTTTAGGTGAAGGGGAGGGCTCCAAAAACATTCAGTACTTC. As protein: CASSLGEGEGSKNIQYF.

A note on this clonotype: No conserved phenylalanine or tryptophan is present at the end of the CDR3, so a read error is the likely explanation. The chain joins TRBV5-1 to TRBJ2-7; unclear D gene. Germline V gene lookup returns CDR1 SGHRS and CDR2 YFSETQ. Trimming removed 3 bases from V and 4 bases from J, with 14 bases in between. The CDR3 runs to 14 residues. This CDR3 is CASSSPADRYEQYL. The CDR3 region has the DNA TGCGCCAGCAGCTCCCCGGCGGACCGATACGAGCAGTACTTA.

This clonotype was observed at least ten times. V usage is TRBV7-2 and J usage is TRBJ2-5; D perhaps matches TRBD1 (6 bases). Germline V lookup: CDR1 SGHTA, CDR2 FQGNSA. This CDR3 spans 17 amino acids. The germline V and J ends were trimmed by 5 bases and 1 base, with 20 bases remaining between them. CDR3 protein: CASSVQPPGHPQETQYF. The CDR3 DNA follows: TGTGCCAGCAGCGTCCAACCCCCGGGACACCCCCAAGAGACCCAGTACTTC.

This clonotype showed up many times. The chain is built from TRBV7-2 and TRBJ2-5, with 7 bases fitting TRBD1. CDR3 length: 14 residues. The trim removed 4 bases at V and 2 bases at J, leaving 4 bases unmatched. Germline CDR1 is SGHTA and CDR2 is FQGNSA. The CDR3 DNA reads TGTGCCAGCAGCTCTGACAGGGTACAAGAGACCCAGTACTTC. Amino acid sequence: CASSSDRVQETQYF.

The V call is TRBV3-1, the J call TRBJ2-5; no clear D. V gave up 8 bases and J gave up 2 bases, with 12 bases separating them. The CDR3 runs 13 residues. Germline V lookup: CDR1 LGHDT, CDR2 YNNKEL (reference sequence). In DNA, the CDR3 is TGTGCCAGCGAAGGAACTGAACAAGAGACCCAGTACTTC. This sequence encodes CASEGTEQETQYF.

This clonotype was seen a few times. CDR3 in DNA: TGCAGTGCGAACCCGGGACTGACACCCCTAAATTACTATGGCTACACCTTC. Protein sequence: CSANPGLTPLNYYGYTF. The chain is built from TRBV20-1 and TRBJ1-2; TRBD1 might be the D (5 bases). Germline V gene lookup returns CDR1 DFQATT and CDR2 SNEGSKA (reference sequence). V gave up 6 bases and J gave up 3 bases, with 26 bases separating them. The CDR3 length is 17 residues.

The chain is built from TRBV29-1 and TRBJ2-5; D not certain. Matching the DNA end better, TRBJ2-7 makes the J call doubtful. The CDR3 is 14 amino acids. Germline values: CDR1 SQVTM, CDR2 ANQGSEA. The CDR3 sequence: CSVAGGLNSYEQYF. The DNA for the CDR3 is TGCAGCGTTGCTGGTGGCCTTAACTCCTACGAGCAGTACTTC.

This chain links TRBV12-3 or TRBV12-4 with TRBJ1-2; D unresolved. This CDR3 is built from 15 residues. Trimming left V 3 bases short and J 2 bases short, with 13 bases between. The CDR3: CASSLIDGINYGYTF. The CDR3 DNA sequence: TGTGCCAGCAGTTTGATAGACGGAATAAACTATGGCTACACCTTC.

This chain links TRBV29-1 with TRBJ2-6; D perhaps matches TRBD1 (5 bases). The germline V and J ends were trimmed by 7 bases and 0 bases, with 13 bases remaining between them. Germline V gene sequence: CDR1 SQVTM, CDR2 ANQGSEA. This CDR3 has 15 residues. CDR3 in amino acids: CSAWVRDSGANVLTF. Here the CDR3 DNA reads TGCAGCGCATGGGTCAGGGACTCTGGGGCCAACGTCCTGACTTTC.

This clonotype has a handful of counts. The gene calls are TRBV27 and TRBJ2-1; 14 bases are a match to TRBD2. This CDR3 is 15 amino acids long. V lost 8 bases to trimming and J lost 0 bases; unmatched junction nucleotides: 0. Germline CDR1 reads MNHEY; CDR2 reads SMNVEV (reference sequence). CDR3 residues: CASGTSGSSYNEQFF. In DNA, the CDR3 is TGTGCCAGCGGGACTAGCGGGAGCTCCTACAATGAGCAGTTCTTC.

The chain combines TRBV7-6 with TRBJ2-5; the D is unclear. V was shortened by 5 bases and J by 1 base, with 14 bases between the two germline ends. The CDR3 totals 15 residues. CDR1 is SGHVS, CDR2 FNYEAQ, per germline. CDR3 sequence: CASSPSPVFQETQYF. For the CDR3, the DNA is TGTGCCAGCAGCCCATCCCCCGTCTTCCAAGAGACCCAGTACTTC. Supplemented by reference TRBV7-6 and TRBJ2-5, the full variable domain reads GAGVSQSPRYKVTKRGQDVALRCDPISGHVSLYWYRQALGQGPEFLTYFNYEAQQDKSGLPNDRFSAERPEGSISTLTIQRTEQRDSAMYRCASSPSPVFQETQYFGPGTRLLVL.

In its sample, this clonotype was seen a few times. The chain couples TRBV24-1 to TRBJ2-7; 9 bases are shared with TRBD1. The germline gives CDR1 KGHDR, CDR2 SFDVKD. The CDR3 totals 15 residues. The V segment lost 6 bases and the J segment 0 bases; nucleotides outside the gene matches: 5. The CDR3: CATSIGQGNSYEQYF. The CDR3 DNA follows: TGTGCCACCAGTATAGGACAGGGGAACTCCTACGAGCAGTACTTC.

This clonotype was detected a few times. V gene TRBV24-1 combines with J gene TRBJ2-7; D not resolved. The end of the DNA is better explained by TRBJ2-1, so the J call may be wrong. The CDR3 is 13 amino acids. Germline V gene lookup returns CDR1 KGHDR and CDR2 SFDVKD. CDR3 nucleotide sequence: TGTGCCACCAGTGATTTTGTTGTGAATGAGCAGTTCTTC. It translates to CATSDFVVNEQFF.